This T cell receptor (beta chain) appears in the sequencing data of a study of blood T cells in healthy people across ages. A second about 7 to 12 cycle PCR used barcoded and J-beta primers. One entry per CDR3 protein, called by TCRdb with MiXCR from the 5' RACE reads. The table shows roughly 500,000 distinct CDR3 sequences, with 25% to 30% occurring only once. Ten milliliters of peripheral blood were drawn from each donor. Whole-study results and caveats: No conclusive comparison of naive versus antigen-experienced cells was possible with unsorted PBMCs.

As for this clonotype: Its antigen is still unknown.

The TCR was taken from a woman aged 70-85 years in good health. The sequenced material came from blood.

CDR3 in amino acids: CASSPNPAPYGYTF. The CDR3 nucleotides read TGCGCCAGCAGCCCCAACCCAGCGCCCTATGGCTACACCTTC. The chain is built from TRBV4-3 and TRBJ1-2, with D uncertain. Germline V lookup: CDR1 LGHNA, CDR2 YSLEER. The V end was cut by 4 bases, the J end by 4 bases, with 13 bases between. CDR3 size: 14 residues.